Below, 22 T cell receptor beta chains from the same sample are listed, as sequenced in a study of early T cells in non-severe SARS-CoV-2 infection. In TCRdb, the 5' RACE reads were re-called with MiXCR into one record per CDR3 protein. The sample gives over 50,000 distinct CDR3 sequences, approximately 10% of which show up once; about 1.7% is in the top ten. The sample consisted of whole blood. The receptors derive from an adult who was a healthcare worker with PCR-confirmed SARS-CoV-2 infection or an uninfected control (not recorded which).

The V call is TRBV27, the J call TRBJ2-2, with a possible D match to TRBD1 (6 bases). The CDR3 has 16 amino acids. V dropped 6 bases and J dropped 6 bases, with 20 bases sitting between them. The V gene's germline CDR1 is MNHEY and CDR2 SMNVEV (reference sequence). The CDR3 reads CASSRLTGTSAGELFF. In nucleotides, the CDR3 is TGTGCCAGCAGCCGCCTCACAGGGACGTCGGCCGGGGAGCTGTTTTTT.

This clonotype was detected ten times or more. CDR3 region: CASSPPLAGFEETQYF. The CDR3, as DNA: TGTGCCAGCAGCCCCCCCTTAGCGGGGTTCGAAGAGACCCAGTACTTC. V and J are TRBV7-9 and TRBJ2-5, with 8 bases identical to TRBD2. Germline V gene data show CDR1 as SEHNR and CDR2 as FQNEAQ (reference sequence). This CDR3 comprises 16 residues. After removal of 5 bases from V and 3 bases from J, the junction contained 11 bases not matched to a gene.

This clonotype was recorded many times. The chain couples TRBV7-9 to TRBJ1-2; a weak D match, TRBD1 (6 bases). Germline CDR1 SEHNR, CDR2 FQNEAQ (reference sequence). Trimming cost V 8 bases and J 0 bases, with 16 bases left between them. The CDR3 loop spans 15 amino acids. The CDR3 protein is CASGTGMLANYGYTF. CDR3 nucleotides: TGTGCCAGCGGTACAGGGATGCTAGCTAACTATGGCTACACCTTC.

The genes are TRBV12-3 or TRBV12-4 and TRBJ1-6; D ambiguous. CDR3 length: 12 residues. V lost 3 bases to trimming and J lost 11 bases, with 8 bases between them. The CDR3 loop is CASSLSETPLHF. DNA for the CDR3: TGTGCCAGCAGTTTGTCCGAGACACCCCTCCACTTT.

This clonotype has just a few counts. The chain links TRBV12-3 or TRBV12-4 to TRBJ2-2; 11 bases are shared with TRBD1. Trimming removed 4 bases from V and 2 bases from J; junction bases left unmatched: 9. There are 18 residues in the CDR3. The CDR3 nucleotides read TGTGCCAGCAGTTCCCGTCTTGGACAGGGGGCTAACACCGGGGAGCTGTTTTTT. Translating gives CASSSRLGQGANTGELFF.

This clonotype was observed many times. J is TRBJ2-5 and V is TRBV2; TRBD1 matches 8 bases. The germline gives CDR1 SNHLY, CDR2 FYNNEI. V gave up 8 bases and J gave up 1 base; unmatched junction bases: 6. The CDR3 length is 14 residues. CDR3 DNA sequence: TGTGCCAGCTATGTCGACAGGGGCCAAGAGACCCAGTACTTC. Its protein product is CASYVDRGQETQYF.

This clonotype was counted only a few times. This chain connects TRBV3-1 to TRBJ2-7; D call uncertain. The CDR3 consists of 14 residues. The germline gives CDR1 LGHDT, CDR2 YNNKEL (reference sequence). Trimming shortened V by 1 base and J by 0 bases, and 7 bases separated the two germline ends. CDR3 DNA: TGTGCCAGCAGCCAAGCCGTCTCCTCCTACGAGCAGTACTTC. Its translation: CASSQAVSSYEQYF.

This clonotype has just a few counts. In DNA form, the CDR3 reads TGTGCCAGCACCGGTGGAGGTCCTAACACTGAAGCTTTCTTT. Amino acids: CASTGGGPNTEAFF. This rearrangement joins TRBV6-2 or TRBV6-3 to TRBJ1-1; no definite D call. V was trimmed by 7 bases and J by 2 bases, leaving 14 bases between them. Germline V CDR1 and CDR2: MNHEY, SVGEGT. The CDR3 is 14 residues long.

In its sample, this clonotype was seen many times. The J gene is TRBJ2-3, the V gene TRBV11-2, with 13 bases identical to TRBD2. Germline loops: CDR1 SGHAT, CDR2 FQNNGV. The CDR3 totals 17 residues. V was pared by 5 bases and J by 0 bases, with 5 bases of the junction left unmatched. The CDR3 here is CASSPTSGGTSTDTQYF. The CDR3 DNA follows: TGTGCCAGCAGCCCGACTAGCGGGGGGACTAGCACAGATACGCAGTATTTT. The entire variable domain, with the rest obtained from reference TRBV11-2 and TRBJ2-3, is as follows: EAGVAQSPRYKIIEKRQSVAFWCNPISGHATLYWYQQILGQGPKLLIQFQNNGVVDDSQLPKDRFSAERLKGVDSTLKIQPAKLEDSAVYLCASSPTSGGTSTDTQYFGPGTRLTVL.

Only a few counts were recorded for this clonotype. At one end, the junction sequence differs from germline, possibly due to a read error. The chain joins TRBV7-2 to TRBJ2-2, with D hard to call. The CDR3 extends over 14 amino acids. The germline CDR1 and CDR2 sequences are SGHTA and FQGNSA. The DNA of the CDR3 is TGTGCCAGCAGCTTACCGGGCCCGCCCCTTACACCGCTTTTT. It specifies CASSLPGPPLTPLF. The variable domain in full, completed from reference TRBV7-2 and TRBJ2-2, reads GAGVSQSPSNKVTEKGKDVELRCDPISGHTALYWYRQSLGQGLEFLIYFQGNSAPDKSGLPSDRFSAERTGGSVSTLTIQRTQQEDSAVYLCASSLPGPPLTPLFGEGSRLTVL.

In this sample, this clonotype turned up many times. V usage is TRBV28 and J usage is TRBJ1-5; unclear D gene. CDR1 is MDHEN, CDR2 SYDVKM, per germline. V lost 6 bases to trimming and J lost 2 bases, with 8 bases between them. The CDR3 sequence is 13 residues long. The CDR3 DNA is TGTGCCAGCAGACACCGCCGCAATCAGCCCCAGCATTTT. Encoded protein: CASRHRRNQPQHF. Full variable domain (missing parts from reference TRBV28 and TRBJ1-5): DVKVTQSSRYLVKRTGEKVFLECVQDMDHENMFWYRQDPGLGLRLIYFSYDVKMKEKGDIPEGYSVSREKKERFSLILESASTNQTSMYLCASRHRRNQPQHFGDGTRLSIL.

In this sample, this clonotype turned up many times. CDR3 in DNA: TGTGCCAGCTCAAGGGACAGGGGATGGTACGAGCAGTACTTC. Translating gives CASSRDRGWYEQYF. The gene calls are TRBV18 and TRBJ2-7; TRBD1 aligns across 10 bases. The germline gives CDR1 KGHSH, CDR2 LQKENI. V shed 5 bases, J shed 4 bases, and the junction held 5 bases outside the gene matches. This CDR3 comprises 14 residues. The full variable domain, its missing parts supplied by reference TRBV18 and TRBJ2-7, is NAGVMQNPRHLVRRRGQEARLRCSPMKGHSHVYWYRQLPEEGLKFMVYLQKENIIDESGMPKERFSAEFPKEGPSILRIQQVVRGDSAAYFCASSRDRGWYEQYFGPGTRLTVT.

There are many counts of this clonotype. The chain joins TRBV29-1 to TRBJ2-5; 7 bases line up with TRBD1. CDR3 length equals 12 residues. Trimming cost V 8 bases and J 0 bases; bases outside gene matches: 3. Germline loops: CDR1 SQVTM, CDR2 ANQGSEA. CDR3: CSTDRDQETQYF. The CDR3, as DNA: TGCAGCACCGACAGGGACCAAGAGACCCAGTACTTC.

This chain links TRBV7-9 with TRBJ1-1; D is ambiguous. CDR3 length: 14 amino acids. The ends were cut back, 0 bases at V and 5 bases at J, with 10 bases in the middle. Germline V gene lookup returns CDR1 SEHNR and CDR2 FQNEAQ (reference sequence). The CDR3 coding sequence is TGTGCCAGCAGCTTAGCGGGCAGAATGACTGAAGCTTTCTTT. It specifies CASSLAGRMTEAFF.

DNA for the CDR3: TGTGCCAGCAATTTTGGGATATCAACTAATGAAAAACTGTTTTTT. It specifies CASNFGISTNEKLFF. V is TRBV12-3 or TRBV12-4 and J is TRBJ1-4; D call uncertain. Trimming removed 7 bases at V and 0 bases at J, with 12 bases between. The CDR3 runs 15 residues.

The chain is built from TRBV5-6 and TRBJ2-5; D might be TRBD2 (6 bases). The CDR3 extends over 16 amino acids. Trimming shortened V by 6 bases and J by 2 bases, and 20 bases separated the two germline ends. Germline V lookup: CDR1 SGHDT, CDR2 YYEEEE. CDR3 DNA: TGTGCCAGCAACATGAGGACTCCCGGAGGGCAAGAGACCCAGTACTTC. Translating gives CASNMRTPGGQETQYF.

This clonotype was seen repeatedly, ten times or more. The chain recombines TRBV29-1 with TRBJ2-3; D gene unclear. V was clipped by 8 bases and J by 2 bases, with 8 bases between them. There are 11 residues in the CDR3. Per the germline V gene, CDR1 is SQVTM and CDR2 is ANQGSEA. The CDR3: CSMRNTDTQYF. The CDR3 coding sequence is TGCAGCATGAGAAACACAGATACGCAGTATTTT.

The sample holds many counts of this clonotype. This chain joins TRBV10-1 and TRBJ2-1; D gene uncertain. CDR3 length equals 13 residues. The V gene's germline CDR1 is WNHNN and CDR2 SYGVQD (reference sequence). Trimming removed 0 bases from V and 10 bases from J, with 10 bases in between. The CDR3 nucleotides read TGCGCCAGCAGTGAGTCGTTAGTCGGGGAGCAGTTCTTC. This translates into CASSESLVGEQFF.

This clonotype was seen many times. The chain uses TRBV7-2 and TRBJ2-6; tentatively, D is TRBD2 (5 bases). Germline V CDR1 and CDR2: SGHTA, FQGNSA. The V gene lost 8 bases and the J gene lost 2 bases, with 7 bases spanning the gap. The CDR3 runs 13 residues. As DNA, the CDR3 is TGTGCCAGCGGGCGGGCTGGGGCCAACGTCCTGACTTTC. The encoded protein is CASGRAGANVLTF. Based on the CDR3 plus reference TRBV7-2 and TRBJ2-6, the full variable domain is GAGVSQSPSNKVTEKGKDVELRCDPISGHTALYWYRQSLGQGLEFLIYFQGNSAPDKSGLPSDRFSAERTGGSVSTLTIQRTQQEDSAVYLCASGRAGANVLTFGAGSRLTVL.

The rearrangement links TRBV3-1 to TRBJ1-2, with D perhaps matching TRBD1 (5 bases). Germline V CDR1 and CDR2: LGHDT, YNNKEL (reference sequence). The CDR3 extends over 14 amino acids. V shed 2 bases and J shed 4 bases, with 11 bases lying between them. CDR3 DNA: TGTGCCAGCAGCCAACCAGGGTTGGCCTATGGCTACACCTTC. Its protein product is CASSQPGLAYGYTF.

A note on this clonotype: A much larger clone lies one base from this, so it may be a read error. The genes are TRBV5-5 and TRBJ1-1, with 7 bases that match TRBD1. CDR3 length equals 15 residues. Looked up from germline, CDR1 is SGHKS and CDR2 is YYEKEE (reference sequence). The DNA for the CDR3 is TGTGCCAGCAGCCTGCTGGGACAGCTGAACACTGGAGCTTTCTTT. Protein product: CASSLLGQLNTGAFF.

The chain has TRBV7-2 and TRBJ2-1; the D gene could be TRBD1 or TRBD2 (6 bases each). The CDR3 is made up of 16 amino acids. V shed 7 bases and J shed 2 bases, with 18 bases lying between them. Looked up from germline, CDR1 is SGHTA and CDR2 is FQGNSA. In nucleotides, the CDR3 is TGTGCCAGCACCCACCGTGGGGGGCCTACCTACAATGAGCAGTTCTTC. This codes for CASTHRGGPTYNEQFF. Combining the CDR3 with reference TRBV7-2 and TRBJ2-1 gives the whole variable domain GAGVSQSPSNKVTEKGKDVELRCDPISGHTALYWYRQSLGQGLEFLIYFQGNSAPDKSGLPSDRFSAERTGGSVSTLTIQRTQQEDSAVYLCASTHRGGPTYNEQFFGPGTRLTVL.